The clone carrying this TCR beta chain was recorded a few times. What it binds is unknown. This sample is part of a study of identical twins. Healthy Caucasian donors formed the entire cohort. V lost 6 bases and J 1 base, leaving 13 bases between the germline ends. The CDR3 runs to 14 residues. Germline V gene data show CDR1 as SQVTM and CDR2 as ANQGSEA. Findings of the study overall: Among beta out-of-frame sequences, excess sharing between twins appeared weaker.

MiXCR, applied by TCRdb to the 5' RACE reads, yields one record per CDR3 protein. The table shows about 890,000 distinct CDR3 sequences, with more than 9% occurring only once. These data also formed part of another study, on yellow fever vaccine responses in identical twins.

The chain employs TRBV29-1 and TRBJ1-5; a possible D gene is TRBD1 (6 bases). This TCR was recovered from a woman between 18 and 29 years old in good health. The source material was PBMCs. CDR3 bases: TGCAGCGTGAAAGGGGGGGGAAGCAATCAGCCCCAGCATTTT. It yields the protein CSVKGGGSNQPQHF.